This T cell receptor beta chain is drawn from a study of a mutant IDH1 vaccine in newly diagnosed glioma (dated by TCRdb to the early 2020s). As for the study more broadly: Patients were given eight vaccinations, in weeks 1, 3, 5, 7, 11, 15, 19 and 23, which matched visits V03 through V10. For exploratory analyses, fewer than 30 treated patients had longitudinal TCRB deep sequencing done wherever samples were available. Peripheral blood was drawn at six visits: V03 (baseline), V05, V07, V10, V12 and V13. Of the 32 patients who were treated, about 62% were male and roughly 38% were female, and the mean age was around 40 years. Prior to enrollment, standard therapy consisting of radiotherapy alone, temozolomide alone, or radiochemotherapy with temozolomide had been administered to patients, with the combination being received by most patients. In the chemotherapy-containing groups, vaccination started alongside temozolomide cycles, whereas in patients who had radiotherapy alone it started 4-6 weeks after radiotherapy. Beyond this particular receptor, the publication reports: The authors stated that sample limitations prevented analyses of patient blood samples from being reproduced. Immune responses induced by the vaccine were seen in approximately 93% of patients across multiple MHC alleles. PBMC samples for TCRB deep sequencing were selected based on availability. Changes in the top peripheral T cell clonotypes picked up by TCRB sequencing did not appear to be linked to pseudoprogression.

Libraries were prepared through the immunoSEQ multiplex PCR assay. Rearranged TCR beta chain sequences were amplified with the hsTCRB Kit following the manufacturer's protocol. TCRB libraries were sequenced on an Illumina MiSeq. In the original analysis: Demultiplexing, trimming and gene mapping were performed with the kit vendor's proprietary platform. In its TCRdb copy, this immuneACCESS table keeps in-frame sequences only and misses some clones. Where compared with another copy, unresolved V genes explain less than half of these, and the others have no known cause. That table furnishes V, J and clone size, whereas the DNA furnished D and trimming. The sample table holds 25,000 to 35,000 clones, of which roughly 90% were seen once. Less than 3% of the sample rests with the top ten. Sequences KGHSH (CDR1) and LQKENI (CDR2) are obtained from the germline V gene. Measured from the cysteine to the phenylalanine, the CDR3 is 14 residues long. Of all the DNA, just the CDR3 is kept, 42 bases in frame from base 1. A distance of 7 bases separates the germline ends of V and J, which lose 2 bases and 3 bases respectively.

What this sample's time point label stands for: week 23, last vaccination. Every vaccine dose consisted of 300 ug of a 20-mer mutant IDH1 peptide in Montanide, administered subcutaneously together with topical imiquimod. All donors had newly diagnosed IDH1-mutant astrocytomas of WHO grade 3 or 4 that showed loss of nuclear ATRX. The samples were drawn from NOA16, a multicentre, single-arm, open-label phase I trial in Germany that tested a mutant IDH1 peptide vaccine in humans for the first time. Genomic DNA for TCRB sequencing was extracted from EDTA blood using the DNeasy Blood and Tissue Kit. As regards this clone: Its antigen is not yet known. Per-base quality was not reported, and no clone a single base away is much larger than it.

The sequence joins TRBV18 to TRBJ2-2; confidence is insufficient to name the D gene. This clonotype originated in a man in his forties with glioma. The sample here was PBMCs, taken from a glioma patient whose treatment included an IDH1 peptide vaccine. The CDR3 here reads CASSPRGDTGELFF. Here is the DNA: TGTGCCAGCTCACCAAGAGGAGACACCGGGGAGCTGTTTTTT.